This T cell receptor beta chain emerged from a study of blood T cell repertoires in COVID-19. CDR3 length: 11 amino acids. Per the study methods: Amplified reference gene primers provided the basis for estimating nucleated cell counts. The data were produced by immunoSEQ multiplex PCR, yet TCRdb's version contains in-frame clones alone and is incomplete. The DNA gave D and trimming, while V, J and clone size come from that table. This sample yields some 42,000 clones, of which 92% are seen a single time; 8% to 10% belongs to the top ten. The sample was peripheral blood. The sequence was obtained from a man aged 50 or older with active COVID-19. The chain links TRBV21-1 to TRBJ2-5; the listed D gene, TRBD2, was not tested against the DNA. TRBV21-1 constitutes a pseudogene. The DNA of the CDR3 is TGTGCCAGCAGCAAAATTCTAGCAGGCTACTTC. It is translated as CASSKILAGYF.